The 19 T cell receptor beta chains reported below all come from one sample, sequenced in a study of TIL therapy for anti-PD-1-resistant metastatic lung cancer. The libraries were made with immunoSEQ v3. The data were produced by immunoSEQ multiplex PCR, yet TCRdb's version contains in-frame clones alone and is incomplete. The repertoire consists of 25,000 to 30,000 clones, with under 80% occurring once and the leading ten covering about 16%. Time point here: pre-treatment sample, taken before nivolumab and TIL therapy. Most excised metastases sampled were pleural nodules or supraclavicular lymph nodes. The sequences come from tumor tissue, collected at baseline. These receptors all stem from a woman between 25 and 80 years old with non-small cell lung cancer.

The V and J genes are TRBV10-3 and TRBJ1-2; 9 bases match TRBD1. The junction had 4 bases not matched to a gene; V was cut back by 2 bases and J by 6 bases. Germline V gene lookup returns CDR1 ENHRY and CDR2 SYGVKD. The CDR3 extends over 14 amino acids. Here the CDR3 DNA reads TGTGCCATCAGTGAGCGACAGGGGGTGGATGGCTACACCTTC. Protein: CAISERQGVDGYTF.

Only a few counts were recorded for this clone. This sequence joins TRBV5-4 and TRBJ2-7; 13 nucleotides align to TRBD2. J was trimmed by 2 bases and V by 2 bases; bases with no gene match: 4. Germline values: CDR1 SGHNT, CDR2 YYREEE (reference sequence). CDR3 length: 16 residues. CDR3 in DNA: TGTGCCAGCAGCTTCGGGACTAGCGGGACCACCTACGAGCAGTACTTC. It yields the protein CASSFGTSGTTYEQYF.

The V and J genes are TRBV6-5 and TRBJ1-2; the D gene is possibly TRBD1 (6 bases). CDR3 length: 14 amino acids. V lost 3 bases and J 7 bases, leaving 15 bases between the germline ends. Germline V gene data show CDR1 as MNHEY and CDR2 as SVGAGI. The CDR3 DNA reads as TGTGCCAGCAGTTATGGGGACACTTCAGGTGGCTACACCTTC. It specifies CASSYGDTSGGYTF.

This clone was observed a few times. The chain carries TRBV21-1 and TRBJ2-7; the table names TRBD2, a call not compared with the DNA. TRBV21-1 is classified as a pseudogene. The CDR3 length is 12 residues. The CDR3 protein is CASSKFWTSGNF. CDR3 DNA: TGTGCCAGCAGCAAATTCTGGACTAGCGGGAACTTC.

The genes are TRBV2 and TRBJ2-7, with D hard to call. V lost 3 bases and J lost 1, with 4 bases in between. Germline V gives CDR1 SNHLY, CDR2 FYNNEI. The CDR3 sequence is 12 residues long. CDR3 sequence: CASSEWSYEQYF. The CDR3 nucleotides are TGTGCCAGCAGTGAGTGGTCCTACGAGCAGTACTTC.

In the case of this clone: This same CDR3 is encoded by further DNA sequences in the sample. The rearrangement links TRBV4-1 to TRBJ2-5; 7 bases line up with TRBD1. CDR1 is MGHRA and CDR2 is YSYEKL in the germline V gene. CDR3 length: 14 amino acids. Losses at the gene ends were 3 bases for V and 5 bases for J; bases not matched to a gene: 6. The DNA for the CDR3 is TGCGCCAGCAGCCAGGAAGGGACAGACGAGACCCAGTACTTC. This encodes CASSQEGTDETQYF.

V usage is TRBV11-2 and J usage is TRBJ2-1; 7 nucleotides line up with TRBD2. The CDR3 loop spans 15 amino acids. The junction had 10 bases not matched to a gene; V was cut back by 6 bases and J by 5 bases. The germline V gene has CDR1 SGHAT and CDR2 FQNNGV. This chain's CDR3 is CASSREGRGNNEQFF. For the CDR3, the DNA is TGTGCCAGCAGTAGAGAAGGGAGGGGAAACAATGAGCAGTTCTTC.

The table lists this clone with a few counts. The V call is TRBV20-1, the J call TRBJ2-7; the D gene is possibly TRBD1 (5 bases). This CDR3 comprises 11 residues. CDR1 is DFQATT, CDR2 SNEGSKA, per germline (reference sequence). V gave up 5 bases and J gave up 4 bases, with 9 bases separating them. This chain's CDR3 is CSAAQGYEQYF. CDR3 sequence (DNA): TGCAGTGCTGCGCAGGGTTACGAGCAGTACTTC.

This rearrangement joins TRBV6-1 to TRBJ2-5; 8 bases are a match to TRBD1. The ends lost 6 bases at V and 2 bases at J; junction bases unmatched: 2. The CDR3 totals 13 residues. Germline V gives CDR1 MNHNS, CDR2 SASEGT. The CDR3, as DNA: TGTGCCAGCAGGGACAGGGCTCAAGAGACCCAGTACTTC. It codes for CASRDRAQETQYF.

The CDR3 reads CASKEAQGHEQYF. The CDR3 bases are TGTGCCAGTAAGGAGGCCCAGGGGCACGAGCAGTACTTC. This sequence joins TRBV19 and TRBJ2-7, with a weak D call TRBD1 (6 bases). V dropped 7 bases and J dropped 5 bases, with 15 bases sitting between them. Germline loops: CDR1 LNHDA, CDR2 SQIVND (reference sequence). This CDR3 contains 13 residues.

This clone has a handful of counts. The chain links TRBV19 to TRBJ2-1; D remains ambiguous. There are 12 residues in the CDR3. V was trimmed by 5 bases and J by 6 bases, leaving 8 bases between them. The germline V gene encodes CDR1 LNHDA and CDR2 SQIVND (reference sequence). In DNA, the CDR3 is TGTGCCAGTAGTGTGGGTTCCAATGAGCAGTTCTTC. It specifies CASSVGSNEQFF. Supplemented by reference TRBV19 and TRBJ2-1, the full variable domain reads DGGITQSPKYLFRKEGQNVTLSCEQNLNHDAMYWYRQDPGQGLRLIYYSQIVNDFQKGDIAEGYSVSREKKESFPLTVTSAQKNPTAFYLCASSVGSNEQFFGPGTRLTVL.

This rearrangement joins TRBV5-4 to TRBJ2-3, with unresolved D. Germline-derived CDR1 and CDR2 are SGHNT and YYREEE (reference sequence). CDR3 size: 15 residues. Trimming pared 3 bases from V and 0 bases from J, leaving 11 bases between. The chain's CDR3 is CASSSRTTSTDTQYF. As DNA, the CDR3 is TGTGCCAGCAGCTCCCGTACAACTAGCACAGATACGCAGTATTTT.

The chain recombines TRBV19 with TRBJ2-1; tentative D call: TRBD2 (6 bases). Trimming cost V 3 bases and J 5 bases, with 11 bases left between them. Germline loops: CDR1 LNHDA, CDR2 SQIVND (reference sequence). The CDR3 sequence is 14 residues long. In nucleotides, the CDR3 is TGTGCCAGTAGTATTTGGCGGGAAGACAATGAGCAGTTCTTC. This translates into CASSIWREDNEQFF.

The chain carries TRBV27 and TRBJ2-2; 12 bases match TRBD2. V trimming: 6 bases; J trimming: 3 bases; junction bases outside the gene matches: 5. CDR3 length: 16 amino acids. The germline gives CDR1 MNHEY, CDR2 SMNVEV (reference sequence). The CDR3: CASSSSGRADTGELFF. The DNA for the CDR3 is TGTGCCAGCAGCTCTAGCGGGAGGGCCGACACCGGGGAGCTGTTTTTT.

This clone was counted a few times. The chain carries TRBV5-1 and TRBJ2-1; 8 bases are a match to TRBD2. The CDR3 is 16 amino acids. J gave up 7 bases and V 2 bases, and 11 bases lay outside the gene matches. Germline V gene lookup returns CDR1 SGHRS and CDR2 YFSETQ. The CDR3: CASSFTAGAIFNEQFF. In DNA form, the CDR3 reads TGCGCCAGCAGCTTCACAGCGGGAGCTATTTTTAATGAGCAGTTCTTC. Complete variable domain (other parts from reference TRBV5-1 and TRBJ2-1): KAGVTQTPRYLIKTRGQQVTLSCSPISGHRSVSWYQQTPGQGLQFLFEYFSETQRNKGNFPGRFSGRQFSNSRSEMNVSTLELGDSALYLCASSFTAGAIFNEQFFGPGTRLTVL.

The chain recombines TRBV21-1 with TRBJ2-7; TRBD1, the table's D call, was not compared with the DNA. TRBV21-1 is a recognized pseudogene. The CDR3 contains 11 residues. The CDR3 protein is CASTPGCEQYF. CDR3 nucleotide sequence: TGTGCCAGCACCCCAGGGTGCGAGCAGTACTTC.

This chain connects TRBV14 to TRBJ2-1; 10 bases align to TRBD2. The germline V gene encodes CDR1 SGHDN and CDR2 FVKESK. The CDR3 is 15 residues long. The V segment lost 1 base and the J segment 3 bases; nucleotides outside the gene matches: 0. CDR3 nucleotides: TGTGCCAGCAGCCAAGGACTAGCGGGCTACAATGAGCAGTTCTTC. Translated, it gives CASSQGLAGYNEQFF.

The CDR3 nucleotides read TGTGCCAGCAGCTTGCTGGGGGCGAACACTGAAGCTTTCTTT. This translates into CASSLLGANTEAFF. The chain recombines TRBV5-6 with TRBJ1-1; D is perhaps TRBD1 (6 bases). This CDR3 is 14 amino acids long. In germline, CDR1 is SGHDT, CDR2 YYEEEE. V was clipped by 1 base and J by 1 base, with 8 bases between them.

V gene TRBV5-6 combines with J gene TRBJ2-1; D unclear. The CDR3 length is 15 residues. V was trimmed by 1 base and J by 5 bases, leaving 13 bases between them. Germline loops: CDR1 SGHDT, CDR2 YYEEEE. The CDR3 is CASSLSPKRHNEQFF. The DNA for the CDR3 is TGTGCCAGCAGCTTGTCCCCCAAGAGACACAATGAGCAGTTCTTC. The variable domain in full, with the rest retrieved from reference TRBV5-6 and TRBJ2-1, is DAGVTQSPTHLIKTRGQQVTLRCSPKSGHDTVSWYQQALGQGPQFIFQYYEEEERQRGNFPDRFSGHQFPNYSSELNVNALLLGDSALYLCASSLSPKRHNEQFFGPGTRLTVL.